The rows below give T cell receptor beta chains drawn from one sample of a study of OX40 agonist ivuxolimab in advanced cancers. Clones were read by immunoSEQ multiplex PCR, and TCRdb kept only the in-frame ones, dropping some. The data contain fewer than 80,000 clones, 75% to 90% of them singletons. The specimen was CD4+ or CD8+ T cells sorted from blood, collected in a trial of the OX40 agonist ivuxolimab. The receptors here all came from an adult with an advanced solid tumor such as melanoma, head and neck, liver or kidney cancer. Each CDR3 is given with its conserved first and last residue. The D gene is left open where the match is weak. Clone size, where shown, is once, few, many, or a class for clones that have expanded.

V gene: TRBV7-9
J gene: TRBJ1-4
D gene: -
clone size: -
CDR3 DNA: TGTGCCAGCAGCTTAGTGACGATTCCGGCTAATGAAAAACTGTTTTTT
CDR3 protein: CASSLVTIPANEKLFF

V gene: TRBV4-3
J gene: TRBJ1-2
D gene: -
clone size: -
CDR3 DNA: TGCGCCAGCAGCCAAGAGGGGGGAATCACTAACTATGGCTACACCTTC
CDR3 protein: CASSQEGGITNYGYTF

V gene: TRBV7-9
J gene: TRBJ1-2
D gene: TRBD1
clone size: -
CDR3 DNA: TGTGCCAGCAGCCGCACGGACAGGGACAACTATGGCTACACCTTC
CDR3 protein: CASSRTDRDNYGYTF

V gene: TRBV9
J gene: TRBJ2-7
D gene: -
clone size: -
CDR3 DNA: TGTGCCAGCAGCGTAAGCGGGACACCAATCTACGAGCAGTACTTC
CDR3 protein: CASSVSGTPIYEQYF

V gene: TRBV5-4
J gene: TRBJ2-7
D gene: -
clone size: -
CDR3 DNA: TGTGCCAGCAGCCAAGATGCAGGGAGCTCCTACGAGCAGTACTTC
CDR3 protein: CASSQDAGSSYEQYF

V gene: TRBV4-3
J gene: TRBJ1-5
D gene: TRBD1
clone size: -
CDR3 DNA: TGCGCCAGCAGCCAAGATCGGACAGGGGGCCAGCCCCAGCATTTT
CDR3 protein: CASSQDRTGGQPQHF

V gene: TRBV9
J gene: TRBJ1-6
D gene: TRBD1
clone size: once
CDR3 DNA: TGTGCCAGCAGCGTAGGGACAGGGAATTCACCCCTCCACTTT
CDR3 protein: CASSVGTGNSPLHF

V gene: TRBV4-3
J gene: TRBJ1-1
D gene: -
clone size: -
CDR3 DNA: TGCGCCAGCTCCCCCGCGTTGGGCACTGAAGCTTTCTTT
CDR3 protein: CASSPALGTEAFF

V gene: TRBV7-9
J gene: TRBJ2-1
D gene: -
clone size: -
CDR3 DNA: TGTGCCAGCAGCTTAGTTCTTAGGGGGAATGGGGTCGCTGAGCAGTTCTTC
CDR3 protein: CASSLVLRGNGVAEQFF

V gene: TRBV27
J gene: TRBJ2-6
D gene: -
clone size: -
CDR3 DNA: TGTGCCAGCAGTTTTAACACTGGGGCCAACGTCCTGACTTTC
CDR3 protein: CASSFNTGANVLTF

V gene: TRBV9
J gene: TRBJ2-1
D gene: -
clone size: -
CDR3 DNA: TGTGCCAGCGGGGGGTCCTACAATGAGCAGTTCTTC
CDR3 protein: CASGGSYNEQFF

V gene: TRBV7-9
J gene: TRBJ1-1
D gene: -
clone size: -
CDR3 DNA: TGTGCCAGCAGCTTAGTGACGGACAGCACTTTTGAAGCTTTCTTT
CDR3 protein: CASSLVTDSTFEAFF

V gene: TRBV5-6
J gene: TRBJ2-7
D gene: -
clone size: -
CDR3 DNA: TGTGCCAGCCACCCTTGGGCGGACCTCTACGAGCAGTACTTC
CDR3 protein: CASHPWADLYEQYF

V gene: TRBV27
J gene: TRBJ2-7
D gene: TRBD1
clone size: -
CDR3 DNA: TGTGCCAGCAGTTCACTCGGACAGGGAACGGGTGAGCAGTACTTC
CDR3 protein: CASSSLGQGTGEQYF

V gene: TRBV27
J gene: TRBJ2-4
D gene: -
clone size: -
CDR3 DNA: TGTGCCAGCGGGGAACGGGCCCGAGGAAACATTCAGTACTTC
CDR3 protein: CASGERARGNIQYF

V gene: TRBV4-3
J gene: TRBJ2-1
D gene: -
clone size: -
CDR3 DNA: TGCGCCAGCAGCCAAGATCGAAGCGGCCCTTACAATGAGCAGTTCTTC
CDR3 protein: CASSQDRSGPYNEQFF

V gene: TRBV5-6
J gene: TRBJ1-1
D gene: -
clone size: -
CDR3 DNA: TGTGCCAGCAGCTTCGGGGTCTTCACTGAAGCTTTCTTT
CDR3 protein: CASSFGVFTEAFF

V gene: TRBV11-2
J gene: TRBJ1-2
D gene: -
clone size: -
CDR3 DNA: TGTGCCAGCAGTTTTACAGGGTCAGGCTATGGCTACACCTTC
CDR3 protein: CASSFTGSGYGYTF

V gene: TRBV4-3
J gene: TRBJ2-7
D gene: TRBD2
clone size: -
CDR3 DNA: TGCGCCAGCAGCCAAGACAGGGTTAGCGGGTACGAGCAGTACTTC
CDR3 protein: CASSQDRVSGYEQYF

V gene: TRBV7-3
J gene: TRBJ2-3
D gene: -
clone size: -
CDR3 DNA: TGTGCCAGCAGCACAGGGTTTGGCACAGATACGCAGTATTTT
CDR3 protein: CASSTGFGTDTQYF

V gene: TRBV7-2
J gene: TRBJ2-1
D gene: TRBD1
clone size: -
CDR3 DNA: TGTGCCAGCAGCTTAGCGCCCGGGACAGGGTACAATGAGCAGTTCTTC
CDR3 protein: CASSLAPGTGYNEQFF

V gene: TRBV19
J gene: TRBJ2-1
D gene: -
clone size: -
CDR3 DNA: TGTGCCAGTAGTTACTACAATGAGCAGTTCTTC
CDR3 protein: CASSYYNEQFF

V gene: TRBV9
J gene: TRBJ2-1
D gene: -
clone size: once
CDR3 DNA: TGTGCCAGCAGCGGCAGACAGGGGACTAACAATGAGCAGTTCTTC
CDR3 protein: CASSGRQGTNNEQFF

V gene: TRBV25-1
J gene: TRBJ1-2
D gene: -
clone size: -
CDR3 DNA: TGTGCCAGCAGTGAATATCTAGGGGGACCCATAGCTAGCTATGGCTACACCTTC
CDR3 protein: CASSEYLGGPIASYGYTF

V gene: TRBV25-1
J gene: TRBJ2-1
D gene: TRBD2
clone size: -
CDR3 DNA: TGTGCCAGCAGCCCGATTGGGACTAGCGGGAGCTACAATGAGCAGTTCTTC
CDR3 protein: CASSPIGTSGSYNEQFF

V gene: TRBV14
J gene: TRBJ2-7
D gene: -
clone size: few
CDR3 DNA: TGTGCCAGCAGCCACAAGGTACACGGGGCCCAGGCCTACGAGCAGTACTTC
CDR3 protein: CASSHKVHGAQAYEQYF

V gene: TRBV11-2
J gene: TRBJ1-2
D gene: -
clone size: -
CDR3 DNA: TGTGCCAGCAGCTCCTGGGACGAAACCGGGGGTGGCTACACCTTC
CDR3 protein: CASSSWDETGGGYTF

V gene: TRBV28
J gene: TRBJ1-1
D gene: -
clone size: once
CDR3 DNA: TGTGCCAGCAGTTTAACTCTTTGGAACACTGAAGCTTTCTTT
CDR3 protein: CASSLTLWNTEAFF

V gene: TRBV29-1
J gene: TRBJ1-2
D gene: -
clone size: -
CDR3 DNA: TGCAGCGTTGAAGTTGTGGACGGTTACTCCTTACTGACTAACTATGGCTACACCTTC
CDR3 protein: CSVEVVDGYSLLTNYGYTF

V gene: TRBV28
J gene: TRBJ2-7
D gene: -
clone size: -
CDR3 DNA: TGTGCCAGCAGTTACCCCCCGGTGGACGAGCAGTACTTC
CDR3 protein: CASSYPPVDEQYF

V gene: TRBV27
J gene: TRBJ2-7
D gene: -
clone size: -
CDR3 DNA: TGTGCCAGCAGTCCAATCACAGGTTATAGCTCCTACGAGCAGTACTTC
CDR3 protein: CASSPITGYSSYEQYF

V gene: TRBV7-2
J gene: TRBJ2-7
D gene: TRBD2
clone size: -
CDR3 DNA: TGTGCCAGCAGCTTAGGTCGCGGGAGTACTTACGAGCAGTACTTC
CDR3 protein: CASSLGRGSTYEQYF

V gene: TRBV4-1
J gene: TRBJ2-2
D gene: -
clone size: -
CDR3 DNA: TGCGCCAGCAGCCAAGGCGTAGGGACACCCACCGGGGAGCTGTTTTTT
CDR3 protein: CASSQGVGTPTGELFF

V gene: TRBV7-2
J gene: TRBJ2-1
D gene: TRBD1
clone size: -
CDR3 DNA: TGTGCCAGCAGCTTGATACGAATGACAGGGCGCACCTACAATGAGCAGTTCTTC
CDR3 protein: CASSLIRMTGRTYNEQFF

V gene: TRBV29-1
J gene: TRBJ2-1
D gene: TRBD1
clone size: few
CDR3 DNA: TGCAGCCTCGATCCAATAACAGGGGTGAGCTCCTACAATGAGCAGTTCTTC
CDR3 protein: CSLDPITGVSSYNEQFF

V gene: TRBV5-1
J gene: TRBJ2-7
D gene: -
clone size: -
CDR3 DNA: TGCGCCAGCAGCTTTGCGGTTAACTACGAGCAGTACTTC
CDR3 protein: CASSFAVNYEQYF

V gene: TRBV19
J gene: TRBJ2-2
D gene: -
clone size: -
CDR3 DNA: TGTGCCAGTATTGCTGGAGGTACCGGGGAGCTGTTTTTT
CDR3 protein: CASIAGGTGELFF

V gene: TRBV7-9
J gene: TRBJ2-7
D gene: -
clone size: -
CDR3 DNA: TGTGCCAGCAGCTTGGGGTTCTCCTACGAGCAGTACTTC
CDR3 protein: CASSLGFSYEQYF